This is a list of T cell receptor beta chains from one sample in a study of shared clonotypes between healthy human individuals. The repertoire was sequenced with immunoSEQ multiplex PCR; TCRdb's copy has only in-frame clones and lacks some. The sample shows around 980,000 clones, around 82% of them seen only once. Sequencing input: memory CD4+ T cells from PBMCs. The source is a young man in good health. Some clones in this sample may be carry-over from other donors' samples. The CDR3 runs from the conserved cysteine through the conserved F or W. The order of the fields is V gene, CDR3 length, J gene, CDR3 protein.

V gene: TRBV4-3
CDR3 length: 13
J gene: TRBJ2-3
CDR3 protein: CASSQRPGDTQYF

V gene: TRBV11-2
CDR3 length: 14
J gene: TRBJ2-7
CDR3 protein: CASSLSAWGDEQYF

V gene: TRBV28
CDR3 length: 17
J gene: TRBJ1-5
CDR3 protein: CASSVDRGMDSNQPQHF

V gene: TRBV7-9
CDR3 length: 16
J gene: TRBJ1-1
CDR3 protein: CASSPDRRFFNTEAFF

V gene: TRBV11-2
CDR3 length: 14
J gene: TRBJ2-7
CDR3 protein: CASSRRGGGYEQYF

V gene: TRBV27
CDR3 length: 14
J gene: TRBJ1-2
CDR3 protein: CASSLRSGVRGHTF

V gene: TRBV5-6
CDR3 length: 16
J gene: TRBJ2-5
CDR3 protein: CASSLFSGSPQETQYF

V gene: TRBV28
CDR3 length: 13
J gene: TRBJ1-5
CDR3 protein: CASTLPGALPQHF

V gene: TRBV5-4
CDR3 length: 14
J gene: TRBJ1-1
CDR3 protein: CASSLTGADTEAFF

V gene: TRBV9
CDR3 length: 14
J gene: TRBJ2-1
CDR3 protein: CASSVEVTGRWQFF

V gene: TRBV10-2
CDR3 length: 15
J gene: TRBJ2-3
CDR3 protein: CASSGGGTPRDTQYF

V gene: TRBV5-1
CDR3 length: 15
J gene: TRBJ1-3
CDR3 protein: CASKDQGNSGNTIYF

V gene: TRBV27
CDR3 length: 13
J gene: TRBJ1-4
CDR3 protein: CASSRGAPEKLFF

V gene: TRBV5-5
CDR3 length: 11
J gene: TRBJ1-1
CDR3 protein: CASSSNSKTFF

V gene: TRBV29-1
CDR3 length: 14
J gene: TRBJ1-1
CDR3 protein: CSVRTGRRYTEAFF

V gene: TRBV28
CDR3 length: 15
J gene: TRBJ2-1
CDR3 protein: CASSPGGPRYNEQFF

V gene: TRBV5-1
CDR3 length: 17
J gene: TRBJ2-6
CDR3 protein: CASSLGAGNSGANVLTF

V gene: TRBV7-2
CDR3 length: 15
J gene: TRBJ1-5
CDR3 protein: CASSLAGDSNQPQHF

V gene: TRBV30
CDR3 length: 12
J gene: TRBJ2-3
CDR3 protein: CAWSVVTDTQYF

V gene: TRBV7-9
CDR3 length: 15
J gene: TRBJ2-1
CDR3 protein: CASSLAAGFNNEQFF

V gene: TRBV6-1
CDR3 length: 14
J gene: TRBJ2-1
CDR3 protein: CASSELSSYNEQFF

V gene: TRBV5-4
CDR3 length: 15
J gene: TRBJ1-2
CDR3 protein: CASSTGGTGSYGYTF

V gene: TRBV7-3
CDR3 length: 14
J gene: TRBJ2-5
CDR3 protein: CASSLYGVGETQYF

V gene: TRBV9
CDR3 length: 14
J gene: TRBJ2-2
CDR3 protein: CASRDPGGGGELFF

V gene: TRBV5-1
CDR3 length: 16
J gene: TRBJ2-2
CDR3 protein: CASSLAVSGKAGELFF

V gene: TRBV5-4
CDR3 length: 13
J gene: TRBJ1-1
CDR3 protein: CASGPIMNTEAFF

V gene: TRBV9
CDR3 length: 18
J gene: TRBJ2-2
CDR3 protein: CASSSRRGAGANTGELFF

V gene: TRBV30
CDR3 length: 13
J gene: TRBJ1-1
CDR3 protein: CAWRWTGSTEAFF

V gene: TRBV27
CDR3 length: 17
J gene: TRBJ2-7
CDR3 protein: CASSTLNGLAGVYEQYF

V gene: TRBV10-3
CDR3 length: 15
J gene: TRBJ2-5
CDR3 protein: CAISSLAVGKETQYF

V gene: TRBV2
CDR3 length: 15
J gene: TRBJ1-1
CDR3 protein: CASSPGQGRWAEAFF

V gene: TRBV7-8
CDR3 length: 17
J gene: TRBJ2-6
CDR3 protein: CASSSGPTLSGANVLTF

V gene: TRBV19
CDR3 length: 13
J gene: TRBJ1-1
CDR3 protein: CASSPVDRAEAFF

V gene: TRBV14
CDR3 length: 11
J gene: TRBJ2-7
CDR3 protein: CASSLFYEQYF

V gene: TRBV15
CDR3 length: 13
J gene: TRBJ2-7
CDR3 protein: CATSSSNSYEQYF

V gene: TRBV5-1
CDR3 length: 13
J gene: TRBJ2-7
CDR3 protein: CASSLLSVYEQYF

V gene: TRBV28
CDR3 length: 12
J gene: TRBJ1-1
CDR3 protein: CASSFFPSEAFF

V gene: TRBV6-1
CDR3 length: 18
J gene: TRBJ1-5
CDR3 protein: CASSEPRGGGPDNQPQHF

V gene: TRBV5-1
CDR3 length: 15
J gene: TRBJ2-5
CDR3 protein: CASSFMTGRLGTQYF

V gene: TRBV10-3
CDR3 length: 12
J gene: TRBJ2-2
CDR3 protein: CANAQTAGELFF